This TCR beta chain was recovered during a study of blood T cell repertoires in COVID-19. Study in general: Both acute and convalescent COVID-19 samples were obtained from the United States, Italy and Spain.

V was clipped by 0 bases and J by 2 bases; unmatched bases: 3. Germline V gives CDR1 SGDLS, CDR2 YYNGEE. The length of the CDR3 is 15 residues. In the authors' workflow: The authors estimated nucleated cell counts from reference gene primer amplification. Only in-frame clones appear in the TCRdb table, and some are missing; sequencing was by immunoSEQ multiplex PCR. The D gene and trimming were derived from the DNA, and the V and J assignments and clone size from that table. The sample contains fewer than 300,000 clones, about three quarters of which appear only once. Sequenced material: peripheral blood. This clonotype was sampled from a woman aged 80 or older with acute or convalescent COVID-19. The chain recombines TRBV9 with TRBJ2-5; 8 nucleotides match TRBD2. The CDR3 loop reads CASSVAGGRQETQYF. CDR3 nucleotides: TGTGCCAGCAGCGTAGCGGGGGGGCGTCAAGAGACCCAGTACTTC.